This T cell receptor beta chain was identified in a study of CD8+ T cells in alopecia areata. As the sequencing template, cDNA was produced by extracting RNA and reverse transcribing it. The assay was immunoSEQ multiplex PCR, and TCRdb's table has in-frame clones only and misses some. The sample counts around 290,000 clones, none seen once; the ten largest own about 1.2%. This CDR3 is built from 13 residues. CDR1 and CDR2 (germline): NSHNY, SYGAGN. Trimming removed 5 bases from V and 4 bases from J; junction bases left unmatched: 3. Cutaneous lymph nodes were pooled and cells sorted by CD4, CD8alpha, NKG2D, NKG2ACE and more. General study results and limits: Affected lesional scalp, above all in alopecia totalis/universalis, was more clonal than normal scalp.

In regard to this clone: Its target is unknown. Gene names denote mouse genes. From the germline J gene comes the end of the CDR3, since the read stops 4 residues before it.

Source material: CD4+ T cells sorted from a lymph node. The receptor was derived from a C3H/HeJ mouse with alopecia areata. The MHC haplotype recorded for the strain is H2-k. V is TRBV13-1 and J is TRBJ1-2; 9 bases fit TRBD1. CDR3 DNA (partial): TGTGCCAGCAGGACAGGGGGAACCTCC. Residues: CASRTGGTS. The full CDR3 sequence reads CASRTGGTSDYTF.